These 5 T cell receptor beta chains came from one sample sequenced in a study of T cells after yellow fever vaccination. TCRdb independently ran MiXCR on the 5' RACE reads; one entry per CDR3 protein. Of almost 70,000 distinct CDR3 sequences detected, 5.5% to 7.5% appear once; the ten largest clones hold around 2.2%. The sample in question was CD4+ T cells sorted from PBMCs, obtained around 14 days after the first yellow fever vaccination. The receptors stem from a man in his late teens or twenties who received the YFV17D yellow fever vaccine.

This clonotype was found many times. This chain joins TRBV7-9 and TRBJ2-5, with D unclear. CDR1 is SEHNR and CDR2 is FQNEAQ in the germline V gene (reference sequence). The CDR3 consists of 12 residues. Trimming stripped 2 bases from V and 2 bases from J, with 3 bases between. As DNA, the CDR3 is TGTGCCAGCAGCTTACGTCAAGAGACCCAGTACTTC. Its translation is CASSLRQETQYF. Based on the CDR3 plus reference TRBV7-9 and TRBJ2-5, the full variable domain is DTGVSQNPRHKITKRGQNVTFRCDPISEHNRLYWYRQTLGQGPEFLTYFQNEAQLEKSRLLSDRFSAERPKGSFSTLEIQRTEQGDSAMYLCASSLRQETQYFGPGTRLLVL.

This clonotype came up many times. The chain has TRBV7-2 and TRBJ2-3; 7 bases are shared with TRBD2. The CDR3 is made up of 17 amino acids. Losses at the gene ends were 5 bases for V and 5 bases for J; bases not matched to a gene: 16. CDR1 and CDR2 (germline): SGHTA, FQGNSA. CDR3 coding DNA: TGTGCCAGCAGCCCCGCCCCAGCGGCGGGGGACGGAGATACGCAGTATTTT. Translation: CASSPAPAAGDGDTQYF.

This clonotype was detected many times. V and J are TRBV29-1 and TRBJ2-1; the D gene is possibly TRBD2 (6 bases). In germline, CDR1 is SQVTM, CDR2 ANQGSEA. The CDR3 loop spans 14 amino acids. Trimming stripped 3 bases from V and 3 bases from J, with 12 bases between. CDR3 in DNA: TGCAGCGTTGAGGCAGGCGGGGTCTACAATGAGCAGTTCTTC. It encodes CSVEAGGVYNEQFF.

This clonotype has a count of ten or more. This chain links TRBV6-6 with TRBJ2-7; D unclear. V lost 7 bases, J lost 5 bases, and 15 bases lay in between. Germline CDR1 and CDR2: MNHNY and SVGAGI (reference sequence). The CDR3 totals 13 residues. CDR3 amino acids: CASTNPGRDEQYF. Here the CDR3 DNA reads TGTGCCAGCACTAATCCCGGTAGAGACGAGCAGTACTTC.

This clonotype was seen at least ten times. The chain carries TRBV11-3 and TRBJ2-1; 8 bases line up with TRBD2. In germline, CDR1 is SGHNT, CDR2 YENEEA. After removal of 2 bases from V and 3 bases from J, the junction contained 9 bases not matched to a gene. The CDR3 loop spans 17 amino acids. DNA of the CDR3: TGTGCCAGCAGCTTACAGGGGCCCGGGGGGGACTACAATGAGCAGTTCTTC. It specifies CASSLQGPGGDYNEQFF.